The source of this T cell receptor (beta chain) is a study of T cells in localized non-small cell lung cancer. The assay was immunoSEQ multiplex PCR, and TCRdb's table has in-frame clones only and misses some. The profile shows about 82,000 clones, over 60% of them singletons. The sample holds a few counts of this clone. The CDR3 length is 16 residues. CDR1 and CDR2 (germline): MDHEN, SYDVKM. V was trimmed by 6 bases and J by 1 base, leaving 18 bases between them. This sequence joins TRBV28 and TRBJ1-2; D remains unclear. The receptor's source is a man aged 35 to 69 with stage II squamous cell lung carcinoma. The sample in question was PBMCs, obtained before any cancer treatment. In DNA, the CDR3 is TGTGCCAGCAGGCCGGGATCTGTAAACCTTAACTATGGCTACACCTTC. Translating it yields CASRPGSVNLNYGYTF.